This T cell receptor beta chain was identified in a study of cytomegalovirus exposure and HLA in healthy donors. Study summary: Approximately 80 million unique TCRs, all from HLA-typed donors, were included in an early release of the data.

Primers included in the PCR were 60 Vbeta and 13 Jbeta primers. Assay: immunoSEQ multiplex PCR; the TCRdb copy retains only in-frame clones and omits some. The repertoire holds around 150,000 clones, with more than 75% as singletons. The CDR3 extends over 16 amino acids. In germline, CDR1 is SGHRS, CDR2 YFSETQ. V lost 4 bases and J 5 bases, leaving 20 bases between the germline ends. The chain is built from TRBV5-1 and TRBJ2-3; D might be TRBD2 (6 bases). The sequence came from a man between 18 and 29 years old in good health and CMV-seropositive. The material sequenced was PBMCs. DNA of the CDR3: TGCGCCAGCAGCGCGGGGCCAGTCCTGGGGGGAGATACGCAGTATTTT. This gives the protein CASSAGPVLGGDTQYF.